Presented here are 3 T cell receptor beta chains from one specimen sequenced in a study of blood T cell repertoires in COVID-19 (dated by TCRdb to the early 2020s). Libraries were built with the immunoSEQ multiplex PCR assay. Held by TCRdb, this immuneACCESS table contains in-frame sequences only and omits some clones. Under half of the omission traces to an unresolved V gene where checked; the cause of the rest is unknown. In this sample the table shows about 150,000 clones, about 90% of which occur a single time. Clones ranked in the top ten supply around 0.55% of the sample. The sample comprised peripheral blood. The receptor source for this set is a man aged 45-65 years with acute or convalescent COVID-19.

In its sample, this clone was seen a few times. This chain connects TRBV5-1 to TRBJ2-7, with 7 bases lining up with TRBD1. The CDR3 is 16 amino acids. Trimming took 4 bases from V and 2 from J; bases not matched to a gene: 12. Germline V lookup: CDR1 SGHRS, CDR2 YFSETQ. DNA of the CDR3: TGCGCCAGCAGCGAATCACCGGGACAGAAAACCTACGAGCAGTACTTC. Protein: CASSESPGQKTYEQYF.

This rearrangement joins TRBV5-6 to TRBJ2-5, with 12 bases matching TRBD2. J gave up 3 bases and V 0 bases, and 3 bases lay outside the gene matches. The CDR3 has 16 amino acids. CDR1 and CDR2 (germline): SGHDT, YYEEEE. The CDR3 loop reads CASSLGLAGAKETQYF. As DNA, the CDR3 is TGTGCCAGCAGCTTGGGACTAGCGGGGGCAAAAGAGACCCAGTACTTC.

The V gene is TRBV28, the J gene TRBJ2-7, with D tentatively TRBD2 (5 bases). CDR3 length: 13 amino acids. The germline V gene has CDR1 MDHEN and CDR2 SYDVKM. Trimming removed 6 bases from V and 4 bases from J, with 13 bases in between. The CDR3 DNA reads TGTGCCAGCAGCCTAGACGGCGGGTACGAGCAGTACTTC. This gives the protein CASSLDGGYEQYF.